The sequence of this TCR beta chain was determined in a study of glioma-infiltrating T cells after dendritic cell vaccination. Across the whole study: Dendritic cell vaccination trial patients had either newly diagnosed or recurrent glioblastoma.

This clone was observed once. Primers: 60 V beta forward and 13 J beta reverse. Some clones are missing from TCRdb's copy, which holds only in-frame ones; the method was immunoSEQ multiplex PCR. The table includes about 82,000 clones, around nine tenths detected once. The CDR3 is 13 residues long. Deletions cut 4 bases from V and 4 bases from J, with 11 bases between. Germline V CDR1 and CDR2: SGHNT, YYREEE (reference sequence). This clonotype was sampled from a human donor with glioblastoma. This sample comprised blood, obtained before dendritic cell vaccination. This sequence joins TRBV5-4 and TRBJ1-2; a possible D gene is TRBD1 (5 bases). CDR3 amino acids: CASSPGDFYGYTF. CDR3 bases: TGTGCCAGCAGCCCGGGGGATTTCTATGGCTACACCTTC.